A single sample gave rise to the 27 T cell receptor beta chains below, sequenced in a study of CD8+ T cells in alopecia areata (dated 2018 in TCRdb). Library construction relied on the immunoSEQ multiplex PCR assay. RNA was extracted from all samples and reverse transcribed into cDNA, which served as template for TCR sequencing. TCRdb took over this immuneACCESS table, retaining in-frame rearrangements with V and J assigned. Such tables are incomplete; in checked studies, under half of the missing clones stem from an unresolved V gene, and the remainder is unexplained. For this sample the table gives about 200,000 clones, of which roughly three fifths were detected only once. The top ten clones comprise 1.3% of the sample. Read against the paper, the sample's treatment or condition label means: oral pan-JAK inhibitor, 5-10 mg twice daily. Sequencing used CD4+ T cells sorted from blood, obtained between weeks 49 and 50, from a patient treated with tofacitinib. These receptors all come from a human donor with alopecia areata.

This clone was found a few times. The chain has TRBV19 and TRBJ1-5; D unclear. The CDR3 extends over 14 amino acids. Germline assignment: CDR1 LNHDA and CDR2 SQIVND (reference sequence). V gave up 4 bases and J gave up 1 base, with 8 bases separating them. The CDR3 nucleotides read TGTGCCAGTAGTACGTACCAAAGCAATCAGCCCCAGCATTTT. Its protein product is CASSTYQSNQPQHF.

The gene calls are TRBV7-2 and TRBJ2-5, with 7 positions matching TRBD2. Per germline, CDR1 SGHTA and CDR2 FQGNSA. The ends lost 4 bases at V and 5 bases at J; junction bases unmatched: 4. The CDR3 is 13 residues long. In nucleotides, the CDR3 is TGTGCCAGCAGCTCCCACGGGGGGGAGACCCAGTACTTC. This codes for CASSSHGGETQYF.

The CDR3 loop is CASSSLGQGPVSGANVLTF. The CDR3 DNA is TGTGCCAGCAGCTCGCTTGGACAGGGACCAGTCTCTGGGGCCAACGTCCTGACTTTC. The rearrangement uses TRBV7-3 and TRBJ2-6; 8 bases line up with TRBD1. From germline, CDR1 is SGHTA and CDR2 FQGTGA. V shed 4 bases, J shed 0 bases, and the junction held 11 bases outside the gene matches. The CDR3 is 19 residues long.

The V and J genes are TRBV9 and TRBJ2-1; maybe TRBD2 (6 bases). The CDR3 loop spans 13 amino acids. Trimming shortened V by 0 bases and J by 7 bases, and 8 bases separated the two germline ends. Germline-derived CDR1 and CDR2 are SGDLS and YYNGEE. The CDR3 spells CASSVVAGNEQFF. In DNA, the CDR3 is TGTGCCAGCAGCGTAGTTGCGGGGAATGAGCAGTTCTTC.

This clone has a single count. CDR3 sequence (DNA): TGTGCCAGCAGTTTGCCGACAGGGGGCAACGTGTACGAGCAGTACTTC. Translated, it gives CASSLPTGGNVYEQYF. The chain joins TRBV27 to TRBJ2-5, with 10 bases aligning to TRBD1. The J call may not be correct, given that the DNA end is closer to TRBJ2-7. This CDR3 has 16 residues. Germline V gene lookup returns CDR1 MNHEY and CDR2 SMNVEV (reference sequence).

The chain links TRBV29-1 to TRBJ2-1, with D perhaps matching TRBD1 (6 bases). The length of the CDR3 is 13 residues. Trimming cost V 4 bases and J 9 bases, with 16 bases left between them. Per the germline V gene, CDR1 is SQVTM and CDR2 is ANQGSEA. The CDR3 sequence is CSVGQVMSSEQFF. CDR3 nucleotides: TGCAGCGTTGGACAGGTAATGAGCAGTGAGCAGTTCTTC.

Worth noting for this clone: Other DNA sequences in the sample encode the same CDR3. V usage is TRBV9 and J usage is TRBJ2-2; unclear D gene. The CDR3 has 12 amino acids. With 0 bases removed from V and 8 bases from J, the gap between germline ends came to 5 bases. The germline V gene has CDR1 SGDLS and CDR2 YYNGEE. CDR3 region: CASSVGLGELFF. The DNA of the CDR3 is TGTGCCAGCAGCGTAGGGCTAGGGGAGCTGTTTTTT.

The rearrangement joins TRBV30 to TRBJ1-2; no clear D. This CDR3 contains 14 residues. V gave up 1 base and J gave up 0 bases, with 9 bases separating them. The germline gives CDR1 GTSNPN, CDR2 SVGIG (reference sequence). The CDR3 is CAWSENSPNYGYTF. The DNA for the CDR3 is TGTGCCTGGAGTGAAAATTCCCCTAACTATGGCTACACCTTC.

This chain connects TRBV30 to TRBJ2-2; either TRBD1 or TRBD2 may supply D (5 bases each). V lost 0 bases and J 1 base, leaving 18 bases between the germline ends. The CDR3 length is 18 residues. Germline-derived CDR1 and CDR2 are GTSNPN and SVGIG (reference sequence). CDR3 protein: CAWSVQMGPAKNTGELFF. CDR3 in DNA: TGTGCCTGGAGTGTACAAATGGGACCGGCCAAGAACACCGGGGAGCTGTTTTTT.

The CDR3 DNA reads as TGTGCCAGCAGCCCGGGGACGGAAGAAAGCGATGAGCAGTTCTTC. As protein: CASSPGTEESDEQFF. This chain uses TRBV9 with TRBJ2-1; D may correspond to TRBD1 or TRBD2 (5 bases each). Trimming stripped 4 bases from V and 8 bases from J, with 19 bases between. This CDR3 region has 15 residues. Germline CDR1 is SGDLS and CDR2 is YYNGEE.

The rearrangement joins TRBV19 to TRBJ2-2, with D unclear. CDR3 length: 12 amino acids. Trimming stripped 7 bases from V and 4 bases from J, with 7 bases between. The germline V gene has CDR1 LNHDA and CDR2 SQIVND (reference sequence). The CDR3 here is CASNPFTGELFF. The DNA of the CDR3 is TGTGCCAGTAATCCCTTCACCGGGGAGCTGTTTTTT.

The chain combines TRBV4-1 with TRBJ1-5, with D unclear. Per the germline V gene, CDR1 is MGHRA and CDR2 is YSYEKL. The V end lost 1 base, the J end lost 7 bases, and 20 bases lay between the germline ends. This CDR3 is built from 17 residues. Here the CDR3 reads CASSQVEGRQVGQPQHF. The CDR3 DNA reads TGCGCCAGCAGCCAAGTAGAGGGCAGACAAGTAGGGCAGCCCCAGCATTTT.

This clone was picked up a small number of times. V and J are TRBV29-1 and TRBJ2-5; perhaps TRBD2 as D (5 bases). V was cut by 1 base and J by 13 bases, with 13 bases left in between. The CDR3 sequence is 11 residues long. Germline lookup yields CDR1 SQVTM and CDR2 ANQGSEA. CDR3 residues: CSVEGASSWYF. CDR3 DNA sequence: TGCAGCGTTGAAGGCGCTTCTAGCTGGTACTTC.

The V gene is TRBV6-6, the J gene TRBJ2-7; tentative D call: TRBD1 (5 bases). V lost 6 bases, J lost 3 bases, and 9 bases lay in between. The V gene's germline CDR1 is MNHNY and CDR2 SVGAGI (reference sequence). The CDR3 runs 12 residues. In DNA form, the CDR3 reads TGTGCCAGCAGCAAAGACAGCTACGAGCAGTACTTC. This translates into CASSKDSYEQYF.

This chain uses TRBV15 with TRBJ2-3; D remains ambiguous. Trimming shortened V by 5 bases and J by 2 bases, and 14 bases separated the two germline ends. The germline V gene encodes CDR1 LNHNV and CDR2 YYDKDF (reference sequence). The CDR3 consists of 15 residues. The CDR3, as DNA: TGTGCCACCAGCCACGGAATATCCCACACAGATACGCAGTATTTT. Its protein is CATSHGISHTDTQYF.

V usage is TRBV11-2 and J usage is TRBJ2-7; TRBD1 aligns across 9 bases. The junction had 8 bases not matched to a gene; V was cut back by 5 bases and J by 3 bases. This CDR3 is 15 amino acids long. Germline V gene data show CDR1 as SGHAT and CDR2 as FQNNGV. CDR3: CASSLRMGQGYEQYF. The CDR3, as DNA: TGTGCCAGCAGCCTAAGAATGGGACAGGGCTACGAGCAGTACTTC.

The J gene is TRBJ1-4, the V gene TRBV28, with D possibly TRBD1 on 5 matching bases. The CDR3 consists of 14 residues. CDR1 MDHEN and CDR2 SYDVKM come from the germline V gene. Between the trimmed V and J ends, which lost 4 bases and 4 bases, there was a span of 10 bases. CDR3 DNA sequence: TGTGCCAGCAGTTCCGGGACGGGTAATGAAAAACTGTTTTTT. Translated: CASSSGTGNEKLFF.

This clone has just one count. Here the CDR3 DNA reads TGCGCCAGCAGCCAAGATTTGCCCACTGAAGCTTTCTTT. It codes for CASSQDLPTEAFF. The chain is built from TRBV4-3 and TRBJ1-1; D ambiguous. The CDR3 totals 13 residues. V was clipped by 0 bases and J by 4 bases, with 6 bases between them. Per germline, CDR1 LGHNA and CDR2 YSLEER.

The chain employs TRBV2 and TRBJ2-5; D remains ambiguous. The V end lost 5 bases, the J end lost 4 bases, and 8 bases lay between the germline ends. CDR1 and CDR2 from the germline V gene are SNHLY and FYNNEI. The CDR3 length is 12 residues. The CDR3 here is CASSPHVETQYF. CDR3 in DNA: TGTGCCAGCAGTCCACACGTAGAGACCCAGTACTTC.

V is TRBV30 and J is TRBJ1-4, with 9 bases matching TRBD1. The V gene's germline CDR1 is GTSNPN and CDR2 SVGIG (reference sequence). The CDR3 is 11 residues long. J was trimmed by 10 bases and V by 7 bases; bases with no gene match: 4. In DNA, the CDR3 is TGTGCCTACTCGACAGGGGGAAAACTGTTTTTT. It specifies CAYSTGGKLFF.

CDR3 sequence: CASSALSGGAQETQYF. The CDR3 DNA follows: TGTGCCAGCAGTGCCCTCAGCGGGGGGGCCCAAGAGACCCAGTACTTC. This sequence joins TRBV2 and TRBJ2-5; 10 bases line up with TRBD2. V shed 4 bases, J shed 1 base, and the junction held 6 bases outside the gene matches. This CDR3 region has 16 residues. Germline V gene sequence: CDR1 SNHLY, CDR2 FYNNEI.

Comment on this clone: One end of the junction varies from germline; a read error may be responsible. J is TRBJ1-2 and V is TRBV30; a possible D gene is TRBD1 (6 bases). Germline CDR1 is GTSNPN and CDR2 is SVGIG (reference sequence). This CDR3 is built from 16 residues. The CDR3 here is CAWSVGHRVPPYVYTF. As DNA, the CDR3 is TGTGCCTGGAGTGTAGGACACAGGGTCCCTCCCTATGTCTACACCTTC.

The chain is built from TRBV5-1 and TRBJ2-3, with D unresolved. CDR1 SGHRS and CDR2 YFSETQ come from the germline V gene. Trimming removed 0 bases from V and 2 bases from J, with 7 bases in between. CDR3 length: 14 amino acids. CDR3 DNA sequence: TGCGCCAGCAGCTTGGCGAGTAACACAGATACGCAGTATTTT. Its translation: CASSLASNTDTQYF. The whole variable domain, remainder taken from reference TRBV5-1 and TRBJ2-3, is KAGVTQTPRYLIKTRGQQVTLSCSPISGHRSVSWYQQTPGQGLQFLFEYFSETQRNKGNFPGRFSGRQFSNSRSEMNVSTLELGDSALYLCASSLASNTDTQYFGPGTRLTVL.

The chain has TRBV11-2 and TRBJ1-1, with D possibly being TRBD1 (5 bases). This CDR3 contains 15 residues. The V and J ends lost 5 bases and 0 bases respectively, with 13 bases between them. Per germline, CDR1 SGHAT and CDR2 FQNNGV. The CDR3 loop reads CASSARRGVNTEAFF. CDR3 sequence (DNA): TGTGCCAGCAGCGCCCGACGGGGGGTGAACACTGAAGCTTTCTTT.

A single count supports this clone. The rearrangement links TRBV11-2 to TRBJ2-7; D ambiguous. The V and J ends lost 3 bases and 3 bases respectively, with 12 bases between them. The length of the CDR3 is 14 residues. Germline assignment: CDR1 SGHAT and CDR2 FQNNGV. In nucleotides, the CDR3 is TGTGCCAGCAGCTTGGCCGGGCCAGTCTACGAGCAGTACTTC. Its protein is CASSLAGPVYEQYF.

The rearrangement uses TRBV2 and TRBJ2-5; 7 positions match TRBD1. Germline lookup yields CDR1 SNHLY and CDR2 FYNNEI. Losses at the gene ends were 6 bases for V and 3 bases for J; bases not matched to a gene: 4. This CDR3 is 13 amino acids long. The DNA of the CDR3 is TGTGCCAGCAGCAACAGGGGTGAAGAGACCCAGTACTTC. This translates into CASSNRGEETQYF.

This clone was seen more than once but under ten times. The chain joins TRBV7-2 to TRBJ2-5, with D tentatively TRBD1 (5 bases). V dropped 8 bases and J dropped 4 bases, with 20 bases sitting between them. CDR1 is SGHTA and CDR2 is FQGNSA in the germline V gene. The CDR3 totals 15 residues. The CDR3 spells CASGGLQGFGETQYF. The DNA of the CDR3 is TGTGCCAGCGGCGGTCTGCAGGGATTTGGAGAGACCCAGTACTTC. The variable domain in full, with the rest retrieved from reference TRBV7-2 and TRBJ2-5, is GAGVSQSPSNKVTEKGKDVELRCDPISGHTALYWYRQSLGQGLEFLIYFQGNSAPDKSGLPSDRFSAERTGGSVSTLTIQRTQQEDSAVYLCASGGLQGFGETQYFGPGTRLLVL.